This T cell receptor (beta chain) was profiled in a study of T-cell memory formation after mild COVID-19. Ten or more counts support this clonotype. The germline CDR1 and CDR2 sequences are SQVTM and ANQGSEA. V lost 4 bases and J 1 base, leaving 7 bases between the germline ends. This CDR3 comprises 12 residues. In TCRdb, the 5' RACE reads were re-called with MiXCR into one record per CDR3 protein. The data contain 450,000 to 650,000 distinct CDR3 sequences, 18% of them singletons. The sequence came from an adult woman who had mild COVID-19 (a few samples of this study predate the infection). Cell type and time point are not known. The rearrangement uses TRBV29-1 and TRBJ2-5; D possibly corresponds to TRBD2 (5 bases). The source material was PBMCs or a T cell subset sorted from them (not recorded which). The chain's CDR3 is CSVASGQETQYF. For the CDR3, the DNA is TGCAGCGTTGCGAGCGGCCAAGAGACCCAGTACTTC.